These 18 T cell receptor beta chains came from one sample sequenced in a study of OX40 agonist ivuxolimab in advanced cancers. The protocol was immunoSEQ multiplex PCR, while the TCRdb copy is restricted to in-frame clones and leaves out a portion. Of over 45,000 clones in the sample, 85% to 90% are singletons; the top ten hold roughly 28%. Sequenced material: CD4+ or CD8+ T cells sorted from blood, taken in a trial of the OX40 agonist ivuxolimab. The receptors originated from an adult with an advanced solid tumor such as melanoma, head and neck, liver or kidney cancer.

V usage is TRBV28 and J usage is TRBJ1-1; no clear D. The CDR3 totals 13 residues. Trimming took 3 bases from V and 2 from J, leaving 7 bases between them. Germline values: CDR1 MDHEN, CDR2 SYDVKM. The CDR3 loop is CASSFRPNTEAFF. The CDR3, as DNA: TGTGCCAGCAGTTTCCGACCCAACACTGAAGCTTTCTTT.

CDR3 DNA: TGTGCCAGCATCACAGGATCCCACGGTAATTCACCCCTCCACTTT. Translated: CASITGSHGNSPLHF. The chain couples TRBV6-1 to TRBJ1-6, with D maybe TRBD1 (5 bases). Trimming took 7 bases from V and 6 from J, leaving 16 bases between them. Germline lookup yields CDR1 MNHNS and CDR2 SASEGT. The CDR3 is 15 amino acids.

The chain combines TRBV5-4 with TRBJ1-1; D perhaps matches TRBD1 (6 bases). This CDR3 region has 15 residues. V was cut by 4 bases and J by 3 bases, with 16 bases left in between. Per the germline V gene, CDR1 is SGHNT and CDR2 is YYREEE (reference sequence). The CDR3 nucleotides read TGTGCCAGCAGCCCGGGGACACCGAGGGACACTGAAGCTTTCTTT. Protein product: CASSPGTPRDTEAFF.

The gene calls are TRBV9 and TRBJ2-7, with 11 bases lining up with TRBD2. V gave up 3 bases and J gave up 0 bases; unmatched junction bases: 2. This CDR3 is built from 15 residues. Germline V gene lookup returns CDR1 SGDLS and CDR2 YYNGEE. The CDR3: CASSAGLAGSYEQYF. The CDR3 bases are TGTGCCAGCAGCGCAGGACTAGCGGGCTCCTACGAGCAGTACTTC.

The V call is TRBV5-6, the J call TRBJ1-1; no definite D call. The germline V gene encodes CDR1 SGHDT and CDR2 YYEEEE. The CDR3 has 14 residues. V was cut by 2 bases and J by 2 bases, with 10 bases left in between. As DNA, the CDR3 is TGTGCCAGCAGCTTTCGGGGATTTAACACTGAAGCTTTCTTT. As protein: CASSFRGFNTEAFF.

This clone was detected a few times. The chain joins TRBV27 to TRBJ2-7; D not resolved. The germline gives CDR1 MNHEY, CDR2 SMNVEV (reference sequence). CDR3 length equals 13 residues. V lost 3 bases and J 3 bases, leaving 9 bases between the germline ends. The CDR3 bases are TGTGCCAGCAGTTTTAGGACGGGCTACGAGCAGTACTTC. Protein product: CASSFRTGYEQYF.

The chain uses TRBV10-2 and TRBJ1-5; D gene ambiguous. Trimming pared 3 bases from V and 5 bases from J, leaving 8 bases between. CDR1 is WSHSY and CDR2 is SAAADI in the germline V gene. The CDR3 sequence is 13 residues long. For the CDR3, the DNA is TGCGCCAGCAGTGACGGTAGTGATCAGCCCCAGCATTTT. This encodes CASSDGSDQPQHF.

The gene calls are TRBV27 and TRBJ1-2; possible D gene TRBD1, 6 bases. Trimming shortened V by 0 bases and J by 8 bases, and 10 bases separated the two germline ends. This CDR3 contains 13 residues. In germline, CDR1 is MNHEY, CDR2 SMNVEV (reference sequence). CDR3 loop: CASSLSEGGGYTF. The CDR3 bases are TGTGCCAGCAGTTTATCTGAGGGGGGAGGCTACACCTTC.

The chain combines TRBV29-1 with TRBJ2-1; TRBD2 matches at 11 bases. The CDR3 is 14 residues long. V lost 6 bases, J lost 3 bases, and 4 bases stayed unmatched. CDR1 and CDR2 from the germline V gene are SQVTM and ANQGSEA. The CDR3 bases are TGCAGCGTCGAGGGACTAGCGGACTACAATGAGCAGTTCTTC. This gives the protein CSVEGLADYNEQFF.

The gene calls are TRBV10-3 and TRBJ1-1; D remains ambiguous. The V gene's germline CDR1 is ENHRY and CDR2 SYGVKD. The CDR3 has 13 amino acids. Trimming removed 0 bases from V and 0 bases from J, with 2 bases in between. This chain's CDR3 is CAISESLNTEAFF. Here the CDR3 DNA reads TGTGCCATCAGTGAGTCGCTGAACACTGAAGCTTTCTTT.

The chain links TRBV5-1 to TRBJ2-7; D might be TRBD1 (6 bases). From germline, CDR1 is SGHRS and CDR2 YFSETQ. The CDR3 spans 14 residues. Trimming removed 7 bases from V and 3 bases from J, with 17 bases in between. In DNA form, the CDR3 reads TGCGCCAGCCGAACACAGGGTCGGTTCTACGAGCAGTACTTC. Translated, it gives CASRTQGRFYEQYF.

The chain's CDR3 is CASSIGLAGAYNEQFF. CDR3 coding DNA: TGTGCCAGCAGCATCGGACTAGCGGGTGCCTACAATGAGCAGTTCTTC. The chain has TRBV7-9 and TRBJ2-1; 11 bases agree with TRBD2. The CDR3 sequence is 16 residues long. In germline, CDR1 is SEHNR, CDR2 FQNEAQ (reference sequence). J lost 2 bases, V lost 5 bases, and 5 bases had no gene match.

The chain is built from TRBV13 and TRBJ1-6, with a possible D match to TRBD1 (5 bases). The CDR3 length is 16 residues. V was trimmed by 6 bases and J by 7 bases, leaving 19 bases between them. In germline, CDR1 is PRHDT, CDR2 FYEKMQ (reference sequence). The CDR3 DNA reads TGTGCCAGCAGTCCCGGGCAGGGCCGGGGGAATTCACCCCTCCACTTT. The encoded protein is CASSPGQGRGNSPLHF.

The chain joins TRBV29-1 to TRBJ2-7; TRBD1 is a possible D gene (6 bases). Germline assignment: CDR1 SQVTM and CDR2 ANQGSEA. The ends were cut back, 3 bases at V and 3 bases at J, with 18 bases in the middle. This CDR3 region has 15 residues. CDR3 amino acids: CSVEMGALMGYEQYF. The CDR3 DNA reads TGCAGCGTTGAGATGGGGGCGTTAATGGGCTACGAGCAGTACTTC.

The chain joins TRBV6-5 to TRBJ1-1; D is possibly TRBD1 (6 bases). The CDR3 is 15 amino acids. CDR1 MNHEY and CDR2 SVGAGI come from the germline V gene. V lost 4 bases and J lost 3, with 15 bases in between. The CDR3 DNA follows: TGTGCCAGCAGTTTCGGGAGGGGGGTGGACACTGAAGCTTTCTTT. Protein sequence: CASSFGRGVDTEAFF.

The chain uses TRBV2 and TRBJ1-3; no definite D call. V was clipped by 4 bases and J by 4 bases, with 14 bases between them. This CDR3 is built from 15 residues. Germline values: CDR1 SNHLY, CDR2 FYNNEI. In DNA, the CDR3 is TGTGCCAGCAGTGGGAGTTCAGATCTGGGAAACACCATATATTTT. This translates into CASSGSSDLGNTIYF.

The chain has TRBV19 and TRBJ2-1; the D is unclear. Trimming cost V 5 bases and J 5 bases, with 7 bases left between them. This CDR3 comprises 12 residues. Germline CDR1 is LNHDA and CDR2 is SQIVND (reference sequence). The CDR3: CASSYGHNEQFF. CDR3 nucleotides: TGTGCCAGTAGTTACGGACACAATGAGCAGTTCTTC.

CDR3 protein: CASSEVGTNYEQYF. The CDR3 DNA reads as TGTGCCAGCAGTGAAGTTGGGACTAACTACGAGCAGTACTTC. The chain carries TRBV6-1 and TRBJ2-7, with 7 bases lining up with TRBD2. This CDR3 is built from 14 residues. Germline assignment: CDR1 MNHNS and CDR2 SASEGT. V dropped 1 base and J dropped 3; count of bases not matched to a gene: 3.